This T cell receptor beta chain was captured in a study of CD8 T cells in ankylosing spondylitis. Broader study findings: Earlier studies detected some motif variants in reactive arthritis synovial fluid and blood. Among TCR beta sequences, a motif of fewer than 10 highly homologous variants appeared characteristic of ankylosing spondylitis blood. Clones that were linked to disease were CD8+ and were relatively rare in peripheral blood.

Each TCR beta library was made by quantitative 5'-RACE that incorporated molecular barcodes. TCRdb re-analysed the 5' RACE reads in MiXCR, keeping a single row per CDR3 protein. Seen here are around 160,000 distinct CDR3 sequences, approximately 10% observed once, and the top ten hold under 35%. As for this clonotype: Its antigen remains unknown.

Trimming took off 4 bases at V and 3 bases at J, with 15 bases between the two ends. The CDR3 length is 15 residues. CDR1 SGHKS and CDR2 YYEKEE come from the germline V gene (reference sequence). The source is a male donor with ankylosing spondylitis or in good health (not recorded which). The chain has TRBV5-5 and TRBJ2-3, with D possibly being TRBD1 or TRBD2 (6 bases each). The sequencing input was blood, either unsorted or a sorted T cell fraction (not recorded which). This chain's CDR3 is CASSPEGGRTDTQYF. CDR3 nucleotide sequence: TGTGCCAGCAGCCCGGAGGGGGGAAGAACAGATACGCAGTATTTT.